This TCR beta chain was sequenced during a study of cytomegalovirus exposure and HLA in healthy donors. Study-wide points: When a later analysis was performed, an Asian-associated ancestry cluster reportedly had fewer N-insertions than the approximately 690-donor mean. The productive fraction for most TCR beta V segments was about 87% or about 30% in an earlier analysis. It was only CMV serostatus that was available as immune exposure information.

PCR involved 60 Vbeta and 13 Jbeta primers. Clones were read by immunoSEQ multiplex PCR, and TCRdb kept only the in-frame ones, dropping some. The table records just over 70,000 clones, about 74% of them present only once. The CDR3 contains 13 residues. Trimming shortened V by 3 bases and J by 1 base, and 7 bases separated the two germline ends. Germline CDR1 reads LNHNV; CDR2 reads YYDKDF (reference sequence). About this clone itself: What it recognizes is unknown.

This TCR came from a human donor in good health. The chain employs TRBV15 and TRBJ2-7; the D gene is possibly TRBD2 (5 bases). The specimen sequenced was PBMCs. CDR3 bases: TGTGCCACCAGCAGGGACTTTTCCTACGAGCAGTACTTC. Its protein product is CATSRDFSYEQYF.